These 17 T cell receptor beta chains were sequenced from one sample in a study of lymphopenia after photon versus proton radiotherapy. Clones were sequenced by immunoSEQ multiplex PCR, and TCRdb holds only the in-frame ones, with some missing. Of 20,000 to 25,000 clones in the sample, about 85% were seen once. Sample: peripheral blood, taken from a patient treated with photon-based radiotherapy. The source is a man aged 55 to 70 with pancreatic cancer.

This CDR3 reads CASSLGTRVTYEQYF. CDR3 bases: TGCGCCAGCAGCTTGGGCACTAGGGTAACCTACGAGCAGTACTTC. This chain uses TRBV5-1 with TRBJ2-7, with D perhaps TRBD2 (5 bases). Trimming stripped 0 bases from V and 2 bases from J, with 12 bases between. The CDR3 length is 15 residues. Germline CDR1 is SGHRS and CDR2 is YFSETQ.

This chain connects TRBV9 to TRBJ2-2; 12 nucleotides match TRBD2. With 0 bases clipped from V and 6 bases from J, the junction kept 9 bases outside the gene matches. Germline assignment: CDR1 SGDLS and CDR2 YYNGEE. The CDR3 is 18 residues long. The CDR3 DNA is TGTGCCAGCAGCGTAGTGCCTAGCGGGGGGGCAGGCTCCGGGGAGCTGTTTTTT. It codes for CASSVVPSGGAGSGELFF.

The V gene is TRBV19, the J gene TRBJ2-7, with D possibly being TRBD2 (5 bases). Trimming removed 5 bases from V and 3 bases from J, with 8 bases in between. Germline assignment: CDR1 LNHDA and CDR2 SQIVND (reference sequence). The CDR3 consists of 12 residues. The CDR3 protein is CASSSRGYEQYF. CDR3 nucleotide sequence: TGTGCCAGTAGTTCCCGGGGCTACGAGCAGTACTTC.

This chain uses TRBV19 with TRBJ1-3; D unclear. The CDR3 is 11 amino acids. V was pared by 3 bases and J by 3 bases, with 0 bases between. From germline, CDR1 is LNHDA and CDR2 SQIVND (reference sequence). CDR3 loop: CASSIGNTIYF. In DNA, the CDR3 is TGTGCCAGTAGTATTGGAAACACCATATATTTT.

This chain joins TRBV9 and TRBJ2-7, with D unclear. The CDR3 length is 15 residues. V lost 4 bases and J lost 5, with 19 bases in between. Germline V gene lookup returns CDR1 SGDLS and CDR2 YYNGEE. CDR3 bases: TGTGCCAGCAGCCTACGCCCCACGGTTGGCGACGAGCAGTACTTC. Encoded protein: CASSLRPTVGDEQYF.

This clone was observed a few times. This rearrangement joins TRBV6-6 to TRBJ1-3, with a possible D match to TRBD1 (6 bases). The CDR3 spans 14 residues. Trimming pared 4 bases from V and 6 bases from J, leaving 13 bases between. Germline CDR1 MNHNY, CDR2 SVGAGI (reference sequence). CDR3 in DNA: TGTGCCAGCAGTTGGACAGAGGCTTTAAACACCATATATTTT. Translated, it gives CASSWTEALNTIYF.

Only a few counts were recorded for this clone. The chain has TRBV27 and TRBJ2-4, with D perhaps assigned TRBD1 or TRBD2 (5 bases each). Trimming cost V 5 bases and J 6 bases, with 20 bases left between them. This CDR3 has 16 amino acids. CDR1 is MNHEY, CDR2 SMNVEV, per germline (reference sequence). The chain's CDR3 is CASSTRQLPGGNIQYF. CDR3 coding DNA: TGTGCCAGCAGTACCCGACAGCTACCTGGGGGAAACATTCAGTACTTC.

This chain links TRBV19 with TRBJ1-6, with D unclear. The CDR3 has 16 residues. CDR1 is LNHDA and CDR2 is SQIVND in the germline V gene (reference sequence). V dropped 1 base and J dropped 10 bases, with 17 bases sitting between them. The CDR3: CASSIGGTTTYSPLHF. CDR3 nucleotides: TGTGCCAGTAGTATAGGCGGTACTACTACATACTCACCCCTCCACTTT.

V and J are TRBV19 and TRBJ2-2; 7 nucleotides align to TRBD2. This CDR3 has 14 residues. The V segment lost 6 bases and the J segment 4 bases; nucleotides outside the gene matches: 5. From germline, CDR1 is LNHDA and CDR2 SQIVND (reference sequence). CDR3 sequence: CASRGRATTGELFF. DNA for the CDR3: TGTGCCAGTAGGGGGAGGGCGACCACCGGGGAGCTGTTTTTT.

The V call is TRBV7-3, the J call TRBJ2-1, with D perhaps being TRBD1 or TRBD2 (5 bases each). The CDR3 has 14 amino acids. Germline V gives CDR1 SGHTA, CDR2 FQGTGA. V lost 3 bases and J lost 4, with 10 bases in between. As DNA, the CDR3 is TGTGCCAGCAGCTTGGGGGTGGTATACAATGAGCAGTTCTTC. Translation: CASSLGVVYNEQFF.

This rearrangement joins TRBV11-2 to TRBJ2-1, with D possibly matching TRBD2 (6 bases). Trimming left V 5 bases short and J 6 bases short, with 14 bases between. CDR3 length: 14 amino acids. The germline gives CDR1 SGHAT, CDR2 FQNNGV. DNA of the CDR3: TGTGCCAGCAGCCCCAGACTGGGAGGCAATGAGCAGTTCTTC. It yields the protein CASSPRLGGNEQFF.

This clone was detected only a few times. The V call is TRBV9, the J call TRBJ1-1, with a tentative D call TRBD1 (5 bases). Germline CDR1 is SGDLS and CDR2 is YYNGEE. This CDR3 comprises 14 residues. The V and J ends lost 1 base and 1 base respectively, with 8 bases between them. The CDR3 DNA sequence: TGTGCCAGCAGCGTAACAACAGGGAACACTGAAGCTTTCTTT. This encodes CASSVTTGNTEAFF.

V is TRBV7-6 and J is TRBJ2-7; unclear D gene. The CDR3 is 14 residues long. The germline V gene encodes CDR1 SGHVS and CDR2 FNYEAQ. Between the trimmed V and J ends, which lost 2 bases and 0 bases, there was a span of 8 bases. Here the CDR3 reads CASSLLQTSYEQYF. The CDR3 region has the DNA TGTGCCAGCAGCTTATTACAGACCTCCTACGAGCAGTACTTC.

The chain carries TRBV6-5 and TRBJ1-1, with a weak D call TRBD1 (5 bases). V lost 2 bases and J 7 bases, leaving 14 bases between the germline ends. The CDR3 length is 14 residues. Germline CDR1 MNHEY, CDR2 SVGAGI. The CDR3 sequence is CASSYIARDVEAFF. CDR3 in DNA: TGTGCCAGCAGTTACATCGCCCGGGACGTTGAAGCTTTCTTT.

The CDR3 DNA reads as TGTGCCAGCAGCCAAGCCTGGACAGGGAACACCGGGGAGCTGTTTTTT. It encodes CASSQAWTGNTGELFF. The genes are TRBV4-2 and TRBJ2-2; 7 nucleotides align to TRBD1. With 1 base clipped from V and 1 base from J, the junction kept 3 bases outside the gene matches. The germline gives CDR1 LGHNA, CDR2 YNFKEQ. CDR3 size: 16 residues.

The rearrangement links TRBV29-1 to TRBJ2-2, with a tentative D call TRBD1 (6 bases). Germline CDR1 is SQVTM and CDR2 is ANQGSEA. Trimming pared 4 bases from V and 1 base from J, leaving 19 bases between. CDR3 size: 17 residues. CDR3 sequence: CSVGKWGPGLNTGELFF. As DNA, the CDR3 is TGCAGCGTTGGGAAATGGGGGCCCGGGTTGAACACCGGGGAGCTGTTTTTT.

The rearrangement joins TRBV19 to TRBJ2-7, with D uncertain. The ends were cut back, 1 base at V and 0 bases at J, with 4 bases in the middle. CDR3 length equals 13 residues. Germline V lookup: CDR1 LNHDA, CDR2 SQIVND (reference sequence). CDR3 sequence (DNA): TGTGCCAGTAGTATAGCCTTCTCCTACGAGCAGTACTTC. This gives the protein CASSIAFSYEQYF. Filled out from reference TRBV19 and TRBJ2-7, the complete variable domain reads DGGITQSPKYLFRKEGQNVTLSCEQNLNHDAMYWYRQDPGQGLRLIYYSQIVNDFQKGDIAEGYSVSREKKESFPLTVTSAQKNPTAFYLCASSIAFSYEQYFGPGTRLTVT.